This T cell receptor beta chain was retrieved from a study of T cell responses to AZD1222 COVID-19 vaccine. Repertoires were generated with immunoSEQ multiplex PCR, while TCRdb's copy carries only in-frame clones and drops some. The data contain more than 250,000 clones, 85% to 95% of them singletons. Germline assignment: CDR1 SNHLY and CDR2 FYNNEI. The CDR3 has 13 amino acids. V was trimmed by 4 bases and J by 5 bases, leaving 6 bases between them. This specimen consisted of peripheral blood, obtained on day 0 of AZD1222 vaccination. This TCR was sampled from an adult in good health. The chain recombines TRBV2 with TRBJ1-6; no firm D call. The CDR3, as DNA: TGTGCCAGCAGTGCACAGCATAATTCACCCCTCCACTTT. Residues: CASSAQHNSPLHF.